This entry lists 23 T cell receptor beta chains sequenced from one sample in a study of naive and memory T cell subsets. Both TRBC1 and TRBC2 were covered by a beta constant-region primer of two equimolar oligonucleotides. TCRdb analysed the UMI-ligation and nested PCR reads with MiXCR anew, one entry per CDR3 protein. The table has about 80,000 distinct CDR3 sequences, roughly 14% seen once; the top ten hold 0.75% to 1%. Material: central memory CD4+ T cells from blood. These receptors were collected from a human donor in good health.

The J gene is TRBJ2-7, the V gene TRBV19; 14 bases match TRBD2. The germline V gene encodes CDR1 LNHDA and CDR2 SQIVND (reference sequence). The CDR3 extends over 15 amino acids. Germline trimming cut 4 bases from V and 7 bases from J; bases unmatched to any gene: 6. Written as DNA, the CDR3 is TGTGCCAGTAGTAAGACTAGCGGGAGGGCCGAGGAGCAGTACTTC. It specifies CASSKTSGRAEEQYF.

This clonotype was seen repeatedly, ten times or more. J is TRBJ2-1 and V is TRBV2; 9 nucleotides agree with TRBD2. The CDR3 has 14 amino acids. After removal of 6 bases from V and 7 bases from J, the junction contained 7 bases not matched to a gene. Germline CDR1 is SNHLY and CDR2 is FYNNEI. CDR3: CASSPGTSRNEQFF. CDR3 sequence (DNA): TGTGCCAGCAGCCCCGGGACTAGCAGAAATGAGCAGTTCTTC.

The chain carries TRBV27 and TRBJ2-7, with D possibly being TRBD2 (6 bases). The CDR3 loop spans 14 amino acids. Germline lookup yields CDR1 MNHEY and CDR2 SMNVEV (reference sequence). The germline V and J ends were trimmed by 3 bases and 4 bases, with 13 bases remaining between them. The CDR3 sequence: CASSFRGSQYEQYF. In nucleotides, the CDR3 is TGTGCCAGCAGTTTCCGGGGGTCCCAGTACGAGCAGTACTTC.

This clonotype was counted only a few times. V usage is TRBV6-1 and J usage is TRBJ2-5, with D unresolved. Between the trimmed V and J ends, which lost 4 bases and 4 bases, there was a span of 10 bases. The germline V gene has CDR1 MNHNS and CDR2 SASEGT. The CDR3 extends over 13 amino acids. The CDR3 DNA is TGTGCCAGCAGTGGTGATCCCAGAGAGACCCAGTACTTC. This encodes CASSGDPRETQYF.

This clonotype was observed at least ten times. The gene calls are TRBV6-5 and TRBJ1-1; D perhaps matches TRBD1 (5 bases). CDR1 MNHEY and CDR2 SVGAGI come from the germline V gene. The CDR3 is 14 residues long. Trimming took off 5 bases at V and 1 base at J, with 11 bases between the two ends. This chain's CDR3 is CASSRQRKNTEAFF. The CDR3 nucleotides read TGTGCCAGCAGTCGACAGAGAAAGAACACTGAAGCTTTCTTT.

This clonotype turned up a few times. The chain recombines TRBV7-9 with TRBJ1-1, with no clear D. V was shortened by 4 bases and J by 3 bases, with 12 bases between the two germline ends. The germline V gene encodes CDR1 SEHNR and CDR2 FQNEAQ (reference sequence). CDR3 length: 14 amino acids. CDR3 in amino acids: CASSYGQDYTEAFF. In DNA form, the CDR3 reads TGTGCCAGCAGCTATGGGCAGGATTACACTGAAGCTTTCTTT.

This clonotype was seen once. The CDR3, as DNA: TGTGCCAGCAGCTTAGCCGGTCAGGGGAACACTGAAGCTTTCTTT. Protein: CASSLAGQGNTEAFF. This chain joins TRBV11-3 and TRBJ1-1, with D possibly TRBD1 on 5 matching bases. The ends were cut back, 1 base at V and 1 base at J, with 10 bases in the middle. Germline values: CDR1 SGHNT, CDR2 YENEEA. The CDR3 is made up of 15 amino acids.

This clonotype was counted between two and nine times. The rearrangement links TRBV12-3 or TRBV12-4 to TRBJ1-2, with D maybe TRBD1 (6 bases). The CDR3 is 13 residues long. V lost 6 bases and J lost 5, with 13 bases in between. The CDR3 DNA sequence: TGTGCCAGCAGCCGCGTACAGGGTTATGGCTACACCTTC. Protein: CASSRVQGYGYTF.

Here the CDR3 reads CASSLVQGADTQYF. CDR3 sequence (DNA): TGCGCCAGCAGCTTGGTGCAGGGTGCAGATACGCAGTATTTT. This chain links TRBV5-1 with TRBJ2-3; possibly TRBD1 for D (5 bases). The CDR3 has 14 amino acids. V was pared by 0 bases and J by 4 bases, with 9 bases between. Germline-derived CDR1 and CDR2 are SGHRS and YFSETQ. Full variable domain (outside the CDR3, taken from reference TRBV5-1 and TRBJ2-3): KAGVTQTPRYLIKTRGQQVTLSCSPISGHRSVSWYQQTPGQGLQFLFEYFSETQRNKGNFPGRFSGRQFSNSRSEMNVSTLELGDSALYLCASSLVQGADTQYFGPGTRLTVL.

This clonotype was recorded once. This chain's CDR3 is CASSPTEGVDNEQFF. In DNA form, the CDR3 reads TGTGCCAGCTCACCAACGGAGGGAGTAGACAATGAGCAGTTCTTC. The chain links TRBV18 to TRBJ2-1; D is possibly TRBD2 (6 bases). Per germline, CDR1 KGHSH and CDR2 LQKENI. This CDR3 comprises 15 residues. Trimming took off 2 bases at V and 5 bases at J, with 13 bases between the two ends.

The J gene is TRBJ2-3, the V gene TRBV14; 7 bases align to TRBD2. This CDR3 has 15 amino acids. The junction had 10 bases not matched to a gene; V was cut back by 3 bases and J by 7 bases. CDR1 SGHDN and CDR2 FVKESK come from the germline V gene. The CDR3 region has the DNA TGTGCCAGCAGCCAGAGGACTAGTCGGTTCAATACGCAGTATTTT. Translating it yields CASSQRTSRFNTQYF.

The chain uses TRBV20-1 and TRBJ1-1, with TRBD1 as a possible D gene (6 bases). V gave up 3 bases and J gave up 1 base, with 9 bases separating them. The CDR3 has 13 residues. Looked up from germline, CDR1 is DFQATT and CDR2 is SNEGSKA (reference sequence). DNA for the CDR3: TGCAGTGCTAGTGGACAGACGAACACTGAAGCTTTCTTT. It translates to CSASGQTNTEAFF.

This clonotype was seen a few times. The J gene is TRBJ2-1, the V gene TRBV30; 10 bases align to TRBD2. Losses at the gene ends were 0 bases for V and 9 bases for J; bases not matched to a gene: 5. This CDR3 is built from 14 residues. Germline loops: CDR1 GTSNPN, CDR2 SVGIG (reference sequence). In nucleotides, the CDR3 is TGTGCCTGGAGTGTGGCTAGCGGGAGAGCTGAGCAGTTCTTC. Translation: CAWSVASGRAEQFF. The variable domain in full, completed from reference TRBV30 and TRBJ2-1, reads SQTIHQWPATLVQPVGSPLSLECTVEGTSNPNLYWYRQAAGRGLQLLFYSVGIGQISSEVPQNLSASRPQDRQFILSSKKLLLSDSGFYLCAWSVASGRAEQFFGPGTRLTVL.

This clonotype was detected a few times. The chain combines TRBV2 with TRBJ2-6; D might be TRBD2 (5 bases). Germline-derived CDR1 and CDR2 are SNHLY and FYNNEI. Trimming left V 7 bases short and J 0 bases short, with 7 bases between. The CDR3 loop spans 14 amino acids. CDR3 in amino acids: CASTGYSGANVLTF. For the CDR3, the DNA is TGTGCCAGCACGGGATACTCTGGGGCCAACGTCCTGACTTTC.

V and J are TRBV5-1 and TRBJ2-5; TRBD1 matches 8 bases. The CDR3 is 14 residues long. J lost 3 bases, V lost 4 bases, and 5 bases had no gene match. Germline V lookup: CDR1 SGHRS, CDR2 YFSETQ. CDR3 sequence reads: CASSRGQGEETQYF. For the CDR3, the DNA is TGCGCCAGCAGCCGTGGACAGGGTGAAGAGACCCAGTACTTC.

V usage is TRBV12-3 or TRBV12-4 and J usage is TRBJ1-1; D uncertain. V was pared by 5 bases and J by 7 bases, with 14 bases between. The CDR3 is 13 amino acids. CDR3 DNA sequence: TGTGCCAGCAGTCCCCACCCCTTCGGTGAAGCTTTCTTT. Translation gives CASSPHPFGEAFF.

CDR3 protein: CASSSGQGAIDTQYF. The CDR3 coding sequence is TGTGCCAGCAGCTCCGGACAGGGGGCTATCGATACGCAGTATTTT. The V gene is TRBV7-9, the J gene TRBJ2-3, with TRBD1 matching 11 bases. With 4 bases clipped from V and 6 bases from J, the junction kept 6 bases outside the gene matches. Germline lookup yields CDR1 SEHNR and CDR2 FQNEAQ (reference sequence). The length of the CDR3 is 15 residues.

This clonotype was seen ten or more times. The V gene is TRBV5-1, the J gene TRBJ1-1; 8 bases align to TRBD1. The trim removed 2 bases at V and 1 base at J, leaving 1 base unmatched. The CDR3 extends over 14 amino acids. Germline loops: CDR1 SGHRS, CDR2 YFSETQ. CDR3 in amino acids: CASSLQGGNTEAFF. As DNA, the CDR3 is TGCGCCAGCAGCTTACAGGGGGGGAACACTGAAGCTTTCTTT.

This clonotype has just a few counts. The rearrangement uses TRBV3-1 and TRBJ2-7; 9 bases are shared with TRBD2. CDR3 length: 16 residues. Per germline, CDR1 LGHDT and CDR2 YNNKEL (reference sequence). V was pared by 2 bases and J by 6 bases, with 11 bases of the junction left unmatched. This CDR3 is CASSQSVLAGPSEQYF. As DNA, the CDR3 is TGTGCCAGCAGCCAATCCGTCCTAGCGGGACCTTCCGAGCAGTACTTC.

This clonotype was picked up many times. The chain joins TRBV20-1 to TRBJ2-1, with D tentatively TRBD2 (5 bases). The V end lost 6 bases, the J end lost 8 bases, and 23 bases lay between the germline ends. Germline V lookup: CDR1 DFQATT, CDR2 SNEGSKA (reference sequence). This CDR3 is 15 amino acids long. CDR3 bases: TGCAGTGCCACCCAAGCTTCTGATATTAGCGATGAGCAGTTCTTC. Its protein product is CSATQASDISDEQFF.

The table lists this clonotype with a few counts. The J gene is TRBJ1-5, the V gene TRBV18, with 9 bases aligning to TRBD1. CDR1 and CDR2 (germline): KGHSH, LQKENI. The length of the CDR3 is 16 residues. V lost 5 bases to trimming and J lost 0 bases; unmatched junction nucleotides: 5. In DNA, the CDR3 is TGTGCCAGCTCAGGCTGGACAGGGGATAGCAATCAGCCCCAGCATTTT. Translated: CASSGWTGDSNQPQHF. The full variable domain, in which reference TRBV18 and TRBJ1-5 provide the parts outside the CDR3, is NAGVMQNPRHLVRRRGQEARLRCSPMKGHSHVYWYRQLPEEGLKFMVYLQKENIIDESGMPKERFSAEFPKEGPSILRIQQVVRGDSAAYFCASSGWTGDSNQPQHFGDGTRLSIL.

The chain links TRBV18 to TRBJ2-7; tentative D call: TRBD2 (6 bases). This CDR3 has 13 residues. Germline V gives CDR1 KGHSH, CDR2 LQKENI. V lost 6 bases and J 2 bases, leaving 11 bases between the germline ends. As DNA, the CDR3 is TGTGCCAGCTCCGCCCCGGGGGCCTACGAGCAGTACTTC. Translated, it gives CASSAPGAYEQYF.

This chain joins TRBV30 and TRBJ2-3; 7 nucleotides agree with TRBD2. Germline V gene lookup returns CDR1 GTSNPN and CDR2 SVGIG (reference sequence). The CDR3 runs 15 residues. Germline trimming cut 1 base from V and 2 bases from J; bases unmatched to any gene: 6. The chain's CDR3 is CAWSGASGYTDTQYF. DNA for the CDR3: TGTGCCTGGAGTGGGGCTAGCGGATACACAGATACGCAGTATTTT.